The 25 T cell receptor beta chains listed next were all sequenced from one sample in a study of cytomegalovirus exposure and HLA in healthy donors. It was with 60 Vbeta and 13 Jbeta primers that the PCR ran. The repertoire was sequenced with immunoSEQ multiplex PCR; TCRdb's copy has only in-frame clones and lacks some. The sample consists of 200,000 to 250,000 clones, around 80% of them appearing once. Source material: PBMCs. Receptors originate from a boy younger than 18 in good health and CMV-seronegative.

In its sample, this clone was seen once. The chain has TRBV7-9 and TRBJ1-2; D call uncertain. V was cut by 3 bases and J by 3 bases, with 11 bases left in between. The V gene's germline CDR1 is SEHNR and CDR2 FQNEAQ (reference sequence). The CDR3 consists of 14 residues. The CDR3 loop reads CASSFRVTDYGYTF. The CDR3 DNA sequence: TGTGCCAGCAGCTTCCGGGTCACGGACTATGGCTACACCTTC.

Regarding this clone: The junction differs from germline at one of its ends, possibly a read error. In DNA, the CDR3 is TGTTCCAGCAGCGTAGGGACAGGGAGGGGGGAGACCCAGTACTTC. Translating it yields CSSSVGTGRGETQYF. The chain uses TRBV7-9 and TRBJ2-5; 9 nucleotides agree with TRBD1. Germline CDR1 and CDR2: SEHNR and FQNEAQ (reference sequence). This CDR3 comprises 15 residues.

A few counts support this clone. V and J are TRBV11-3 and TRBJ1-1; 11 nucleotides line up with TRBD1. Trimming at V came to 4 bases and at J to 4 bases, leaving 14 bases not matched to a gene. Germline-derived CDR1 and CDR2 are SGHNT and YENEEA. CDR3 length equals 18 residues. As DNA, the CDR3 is TGTGCCAGCAGCTCGGGGCACGGGACAGGGGGTGCTTCCACTGAAGCTTTCTTT. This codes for CASSSGHGTGGASTEAFF.

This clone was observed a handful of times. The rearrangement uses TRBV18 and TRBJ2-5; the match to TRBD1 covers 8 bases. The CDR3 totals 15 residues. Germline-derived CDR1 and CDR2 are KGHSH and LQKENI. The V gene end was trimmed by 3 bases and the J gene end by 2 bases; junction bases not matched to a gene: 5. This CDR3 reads CASSPTGQGQETQYF. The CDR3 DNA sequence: TGTGCCAGCTCACCTACCGGACAGGGACAAGAGACCCAGTACTTC.

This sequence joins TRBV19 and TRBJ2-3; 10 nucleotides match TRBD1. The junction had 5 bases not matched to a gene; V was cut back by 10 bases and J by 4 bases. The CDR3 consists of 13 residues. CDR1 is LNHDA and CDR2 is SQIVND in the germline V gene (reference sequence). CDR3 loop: CATSGTGADTQYF. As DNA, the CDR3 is TGTGCCACCTCGGGGACAGGGGCAGATACGCAGTATTTT.

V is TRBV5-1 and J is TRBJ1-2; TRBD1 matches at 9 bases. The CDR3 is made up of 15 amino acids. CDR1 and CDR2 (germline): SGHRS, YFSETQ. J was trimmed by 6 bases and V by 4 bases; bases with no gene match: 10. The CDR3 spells CASSIGDRVGDGYTF. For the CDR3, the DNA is TGCGCCAGCAGCATTGGGGACAGGGTAGGGGATGGCTACACCTTC.

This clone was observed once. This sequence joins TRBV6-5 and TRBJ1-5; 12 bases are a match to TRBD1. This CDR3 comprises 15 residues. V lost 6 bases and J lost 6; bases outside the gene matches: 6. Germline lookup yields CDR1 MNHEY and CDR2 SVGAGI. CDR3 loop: CASSPGTGGGQPQHF. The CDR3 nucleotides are TGTGCCAGCAGCCCCGGGACAGGGGGCGGTCAGCCCCAGCATTTT.

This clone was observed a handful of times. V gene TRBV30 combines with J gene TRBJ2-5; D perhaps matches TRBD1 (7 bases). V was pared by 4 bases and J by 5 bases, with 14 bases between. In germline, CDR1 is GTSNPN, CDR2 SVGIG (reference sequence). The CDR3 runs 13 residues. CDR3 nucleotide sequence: TGTGCCTGGACAGGGGGGCCCGGGGAGACCCAGTACTTC. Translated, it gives CAWTGGPGETQYF.

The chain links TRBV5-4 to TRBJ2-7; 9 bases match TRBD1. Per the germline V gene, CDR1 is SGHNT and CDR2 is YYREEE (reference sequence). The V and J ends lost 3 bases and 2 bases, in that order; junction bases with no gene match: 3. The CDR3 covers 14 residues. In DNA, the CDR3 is TGTGCCAGCAGCTCCGGGACAGGGACCTACGAGCAGTACTTC. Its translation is CASSSGTGTYEQYF.

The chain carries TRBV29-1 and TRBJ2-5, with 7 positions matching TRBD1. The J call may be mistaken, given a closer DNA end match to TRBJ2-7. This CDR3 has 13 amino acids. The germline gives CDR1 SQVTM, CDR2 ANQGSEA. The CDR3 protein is CSVKGAISYEQYF. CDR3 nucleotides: TGCAGCGTTAAGGGGGCAATTTCCTACGAGCAGTACTTC.

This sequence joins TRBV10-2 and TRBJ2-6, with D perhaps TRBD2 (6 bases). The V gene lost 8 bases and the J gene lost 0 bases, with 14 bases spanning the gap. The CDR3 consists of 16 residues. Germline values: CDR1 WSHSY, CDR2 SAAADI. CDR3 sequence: CASSLRDSSGANVLTF. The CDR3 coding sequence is TGCGCCAGCTCCCTCAGGGACTCCTCTGGGGCCAACGTCCTGACTTTC.

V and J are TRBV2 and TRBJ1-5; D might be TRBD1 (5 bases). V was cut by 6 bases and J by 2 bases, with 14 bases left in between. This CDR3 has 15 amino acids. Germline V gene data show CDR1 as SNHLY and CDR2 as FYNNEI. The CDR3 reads CASRVSWGGNQPQHF. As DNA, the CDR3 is TGTGCCAGCAGAGTCAGTTGGGGGGGCAATCAGCCCCAGCATTTT.

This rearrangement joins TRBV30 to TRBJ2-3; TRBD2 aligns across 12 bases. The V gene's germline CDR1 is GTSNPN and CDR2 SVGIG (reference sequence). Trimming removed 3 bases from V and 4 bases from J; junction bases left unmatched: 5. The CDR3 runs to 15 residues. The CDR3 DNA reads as TGTGCCTGGAGCAGGACTAGCGGGACATCAGATACGCAGTATTTT. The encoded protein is CAWSRTSGTSDTQYF.

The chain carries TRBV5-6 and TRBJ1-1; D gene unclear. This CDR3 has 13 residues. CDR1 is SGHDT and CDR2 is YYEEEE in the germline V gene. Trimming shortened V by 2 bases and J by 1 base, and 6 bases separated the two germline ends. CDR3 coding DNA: TGTGCCAGCAGCTTTGAGGGGAACACTGAAGCTTTCTTT. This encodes CASSFEGNTEAFF.

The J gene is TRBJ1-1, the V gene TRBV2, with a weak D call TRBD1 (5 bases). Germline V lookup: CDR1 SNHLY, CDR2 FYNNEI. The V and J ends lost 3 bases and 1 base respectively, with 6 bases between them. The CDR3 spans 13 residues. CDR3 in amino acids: CASSDRANTEAFF. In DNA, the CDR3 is TGTGCCAGCAGTGACAGGGCGAACACTGAAGCTTTCTTT.

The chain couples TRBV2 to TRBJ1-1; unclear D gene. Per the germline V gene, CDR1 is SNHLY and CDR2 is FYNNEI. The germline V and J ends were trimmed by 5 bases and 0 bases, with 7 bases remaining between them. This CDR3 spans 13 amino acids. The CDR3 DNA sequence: TGTGCCAGCAGTTTAGTGATGAACACTGAAGCTTTCTTT. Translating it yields CASSLVMNTEAFF.

CDR3 loop: CASSLGGSYGYTF. In DNA, the CDR3 is TGTGCCAGCAGCCTGGGGGGGAGCTATGGCTACACCTTC. The chain is built from TRBV7-2 and TRBJ1-2; weak D call: TRBD1 (5 bases). This CDR3 region has 13 residues. Trimming left V 5 bases short and J 4 bases short, with 11 bases between. Germline CDR1 is SGHTA and CDR2 is FQGNSA.

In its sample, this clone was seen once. The CDR3, as DNA: TGCAGTGCTAGACAAGCGGGGGGGCAGTACTTC. Its translation: CSARQAGGQYF. The chain joins TRBV20-1 to TRBJ2-7, with TRBD2 identical over 9 bases. V shed 2 bases, J shed 9 bases, and the junction held 2 bases outside the gene matches. Germline V gives CDR1 DFQATT, CDR2 SNEGSKA (reference sequence). The CDR3 sequence is 11 residues long.

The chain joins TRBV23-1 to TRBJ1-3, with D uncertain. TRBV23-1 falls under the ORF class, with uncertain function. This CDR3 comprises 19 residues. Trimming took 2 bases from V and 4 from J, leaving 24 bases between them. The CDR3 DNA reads TGCGCCAGCAGTCAAGAGGTCCATCGGCCCCAAGAGTCCGGAAACACCATATATTTT. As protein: CASSQEVHRPQESGNTIYF.

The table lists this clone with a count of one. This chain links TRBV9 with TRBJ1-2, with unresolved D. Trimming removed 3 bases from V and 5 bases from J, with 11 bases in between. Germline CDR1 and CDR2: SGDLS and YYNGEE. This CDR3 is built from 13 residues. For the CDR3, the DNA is TGTGCCAGCAGCGCGGGAGTTGTTTATGGCTACACCTTC. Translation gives CASSAGVVYGYTF.

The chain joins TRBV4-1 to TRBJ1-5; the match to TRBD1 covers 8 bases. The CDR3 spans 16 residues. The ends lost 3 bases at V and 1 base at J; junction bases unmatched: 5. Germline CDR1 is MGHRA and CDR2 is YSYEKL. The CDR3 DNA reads TGCGCCAGCAGCCAGTCGACAGGGGAGAGCAATCAGCCCCAGCATTTT. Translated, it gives CASSQSTGESNQPQHF.

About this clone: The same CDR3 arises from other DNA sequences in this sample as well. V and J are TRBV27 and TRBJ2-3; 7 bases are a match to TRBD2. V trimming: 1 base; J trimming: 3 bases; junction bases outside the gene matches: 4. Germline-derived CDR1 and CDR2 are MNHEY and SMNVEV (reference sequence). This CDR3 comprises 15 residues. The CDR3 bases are TGTGCCAGCAGTTTATTGGCGGGGGTTACAGATACGCAGTATTTT. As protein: CASSLLAGVTDTQYF.

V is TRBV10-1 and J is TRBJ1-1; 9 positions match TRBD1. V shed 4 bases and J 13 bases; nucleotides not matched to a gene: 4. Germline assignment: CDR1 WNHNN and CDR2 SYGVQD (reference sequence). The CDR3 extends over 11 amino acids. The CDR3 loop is CASSGDREYFF. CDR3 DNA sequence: TGCGCCAGCAGTGGGGACAGGGAGTATTTCTTT.

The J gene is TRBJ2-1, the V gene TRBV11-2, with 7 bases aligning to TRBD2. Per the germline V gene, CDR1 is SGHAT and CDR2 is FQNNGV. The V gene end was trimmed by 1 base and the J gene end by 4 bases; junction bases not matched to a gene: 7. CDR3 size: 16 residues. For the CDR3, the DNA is TGTGCCAGCAGCTTAGTTGCTAGCGGAATGTACAATGAGCAGTTCTTC. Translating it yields CASSLVASGMYNEQFF.

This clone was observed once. Written as DNA, the CDR3 is TGTGCCAGCAGTTACCTCTGGGAGGGCAGAGAGACCCAGTACTTC. Translated, it gives CASSYLWEGRETQYF. The chain employs TRBV6-5 and TRBJ2-5, with TRBD2 matching over 7 bases. Trimming removed 2 bases from V and 4 bases from J; junction bases left unmatched: 7. The CDR3 is 15 amino acids. Germline values: CDR1 MNHEY, CDR2 SVGAGI.